The sequence of this T cell receptor beta chain was determined in a study of neurological immune-mediated disorders. As for the cDNA, it was generated by 5'RACE with 10-nucleotide random UMIs. TCRdb called the 5' RACE reads again in MiXCR, with one record for every CDR3 protein. The data contain tens of thousands of distinct CDR3 sequences, more than 8.5% of them singletons. There are 15 residues in the CDR3. Stated time point: longitudinal time-point 1 (baseline). This clonotype was counted a few times. Its antigen remains unknown. Mismatch with germline at one junction end may stem from a read error. General observations from the study: None of the CDR3 amino acid sequences in expanded clones turned up in more than one subject, which points to private repertoires in all groups.

Sequencing was carried out using PBMCs. This sequence originates from a man between 25 and 39 years old in good health. The chain carries TRBV12-3 or TRBV12-4 and TRBJ2-5, with 9 nucleotides matching TRBD1. This CDR3 is CVSSFRQGGQETQYF. CDR3 sequence (DNA): TGTGTCAGCAGTTTTCGACAGGGGGGCCAAGAGACCCAGTACTTC.